This TCR beta chain was sequenced for a study of cytomegalovirus exposure and HLA in healthy donors. Broader study findings: Most of the CMV-associated TCR beta chains (in a later analysis) appeared to be HLA-restricted. HLA alleles were associated with around 17,000 TCR beta sequences in a later analysis at 0.05 false discovery rate. Researchers catalogued 160 or so TCR beta chains as cytomegalovirus-associated. Later analysis indicated greater clonal expansion among HLA-associated TCR beta chains than among equally common other chains.

A multiplex PCR was run with 60 Vbeta primers and 13 Jbeta primers. The data were produced by immunoSEQ multiplex PCR, yet TCRdb's version contains in-frame clones alone and is incomplete. The table records 200,000 or so clones, more than 75% of them present only once. Note on this clone: Its antigen is still unknown.

V was shortened by 4 bases and J by 1 base, with 11 bases between the two germline ends. The CDR3 sequence is 14 residues long. The germline CDR1 and CDR2 sequences are SGHRS and YFSETQ. V is TRBV5-1 and J is TRBJ1-1; D may be TRBD1 (5 bases). This clonotype was obtained from a girl in the first two years of life in good health and CMV-seronegative. Sample: PBMCs. CDR3 DNA: TGCGCCAGCAGCGGAACCGGGGGGAACACTGAAGCTTTCTTT. Translated: CASSGTGGNTEAFF.